Presented here are 16 T cell receptor beta chains from one specimen sequenced in a study of shared clonotypes between healthy human individuals. Assay: immunoSEQ multiplex PCR; the TCRdb copy retains only in-frame clones and omits some. The top ten clones hold approximately 1.6% of a sample with around 700,000 clones, approximately 74% of them seen once. Sample: memory CD4+ T cells sorted from blood. The subset denotes: CD45RA-negative fraction. The receptors here all came from a woman aged 30 to 39 in good health.

The V call is TRBV7-2, the J call TRBJ1-1, with D maybe TRBD1 (5 bases). CDR1 and CDR2 from the germline V gene are SGHTA and FQGNSA. This CDR3 spans 12 amino acids. The germline V and J ends were trimmed by 5 bases and 7 bases, with 11 bases remaining between them. This chain's CDR3 is CASSQGPGEAFF. The CDR3 DNA is TGTGCCAGCAGCCAGGGACCGGGTGAAGCTTTCTTT.

This chain links TRBV4-1 with TRBJ2-1; 9 nucleotides agree with TRBD1. V shed 4 bases, J shed 6 bases, and the junction held 10 bases outside the gene matches. CDR3 length equals 16 residues. The germline V gene has CDR1 MGHRA and CDR2 YSYEKL. Here the CDR3 DNA reads TGCGCCAGCAGCCCAGTCCAAAGACAGGGGGGCAATGAGCAGTTCTTC. As protein: CASSPVQRQGGNEQFF.

Points on this clone: Other DNA sequences in the sample encode the same CDR3. The gene calls are TRBV2 and TRBJ2-3, with unresolved D. Germline CDR1 SNHLY, CDR2 FYNNEI. Trimming removed 4 bases at V and 5 bases at J, with 7 bases between. CDR3 size: 12 residues. The CDR3 reads CASSGSRDTQYF. The DNA of the CDR3 is TGTGCCAGCAGTGGTTCGAGAGATACGCAGTATTTT. Using reference TRBV2 and TRBJ2-3 for the parts outside the CDR3, the full variable domain is EPEVTQTPSHQVTQMGQEVILRCVPISNHLYFYWYRQILGQKVEFLVSFYNNEISEKSEIFDDQFSVERPDGSNFTLKIRSTKLEDSAMYFCASSGSRDTQYFGPGTRLTVL.

This clone was picked up one time. The chain carries TRBV19 and TRBJ1-3, with D unclear. CDR1 LNHDA and CDR2 SQIVND come from the germline V gene (reference sequence). Trimming pared 1 base from V and 0 bases from J, leaving 7 bases between. The CDR3 length is 15 residues. The CDR3 here is CASSIGTDSGNTIYF. In nucleotides, the CDR3 is TGTGCCAGTAGTATAGGAACGGACTCTGGAAACACCATATATTTT.

The genes are TRBV5-6 and TRBJ1-1; tentatively, D is TRBD1 (5 bases). The length of the CDR3 is 17 residues. Trimming removed 4 bases at V and 2 bases at J, with 21 bases between. CDR1 is SGHDT, CDR2 YYEEEE, per germline. This CDR3 is CASSGRSRGVGNTEAFF. In nucleotides, the CDR3 is TGTGCCAGCAGCGGCCGGTCTCGGGGGGTAGGAAACACTGAAGCTTTCTTT.

The genes are TRBV5-1 and TRBJ2-7; weak D call: TRBD2 (7 bases). This CDR3 comprises 16 residues. The V gene lost 4 bases and the J gene lost 0 bases, with 17 bases spanning the gap. The V gene's germline CDR1 is SGHRS and CDR2 YFSETQ. The CDR3 region is CASSPGGAGVSYEQYF. The CDR3 region has the DNA TGCGCCAGCAGCCCCGGGGGCGCGGGAGTCTCCTACGAGCAGTACTTC.

The rearrangement links TRBV28 to TRBJ2-3, with 11 bases lining up with TRBD2. Germline-derived CDR1 and CDR2 are MDHEN and SYDVKM. V dropped 5 bases and J dropped 4; count of bases not matched to a gene: 8. The CDR3 is 16 amino acids. The CDR3 DNA reads as TGTGCCAGCAGTAGGCCACTAGCGGGAGTGGCAGATACGCAGTATTTT. It codes for CASSRPLAGVADTQYF. The whole variable domain, remainder taken from reference TRBV28 and TRBJ2-3, is DVKVTQSSRYLVKRTGEKVFLECVQDMDHENMFWYRQDPGLGLRLIYFSYDVKMKEKGDIPEGYSVSREKKERFSLILESASTNQTSMYLCASSRPLAGVADTQYFGPGTRLTVL.

The chain links TRBV6-6 to TRBJ1-1, with TRBD1 identical over 7 bases. The CDR3 spans 14 residues. Germline V lookup: CDR1 MNHNY, CDR2 SVGAGI (reference sequence). Trimming cost V 0 bases and J 11 bases; bases outside gene matches: 9. This CDR3 reads CASSYSLDRASAFF. The CDR3 coding sequence is TGTGCCAGCAGTTACTCCCTAGACAGGGCGAGCGCTTTCTTT.

The chain combines TRBV11-3 with TRBJ2-3; 7 bases are a match to TRBD2. The CDR3 consists of 15 residues. Trimming took 6 bases from V and 6 from J; bases not matched to a gene: 12. Germline lookup yields CDR1 SGHNT and CDR2 YENEEA. CDR3 residues: CASSQGVREGDTQYF. Written as DNA, the CDR3 is TGTGCCAGCAGTCAAGGAGTCAGGGAGGGGGATACGCAGTATTTT. Looking up the rest from reference TRBV11-3 and TRBJ2-3 gives the full variable domain: EAGVVQSPRYKIIEKKQPVAFWCNPISGHNTLYWYLQNLGQGPELLIRYENEEAVDDSQLPKDRFSAERLKGVDSTLKIQPAELGDSAVYLCASSQGVREGDTQYFGPGTRLTVL.

This clone occurred many times. The rearrangement links TRBV9 to TRBJ1-5; no definite D call. Between the trimmed V and J ends, which lost 4 bases and 3 bases, there was a span of 8 bases. Germline CDR1 and CDR2: SGDLS and YYNGEE. The CDR3 is 13 residues long. CDR3 protein: CASSISDNQPQHF. CDR3 bases: TGTGCCAGCAGCATAAGTGACAATCAGCCCCAGCATTTT.

This sequence joins TRBV9 and TRBJ2-2; D tentatively reads TRBD1 or TRBD2 (5 bases each). Per the germline V gene, CDR1 is SGDLS and CDR2 is YYNGEE. Between the trimmed V and J ends, which lost 2 bases and 6 bases, there was a span of 20 bases. The CDR3 length is 17 residues. The CDR3 region is CASSVNTGAQWAGELFF. In nucleotides, the CDR3 is TGTGCCAGCAGCGTCAATACCGGGGCCCAGTGGGCCGGGGAGCTGTTTTTT.

This rearrangement joins TRBV27 to TRBJ2-3; D gene unclear. Per germline, CDR1 MNHEY and CDR2 SMNVEV (reference sequence). The V and J ends lost 4 bases and 1 base respectively, with 6 bases between them. There are 13 residues in the CDR3. The CDR3 nucleotides read TGTGCCAGCAGTTCCCGGGGCACAGATACGCAGTATTTT. It yields the protein CASSSRGTDTQYF.

V gene TRBV6-1 combines with J gene TRBJ2-1, with D possibly matching TRBD1 (6 bases). Germline values: CDR1 MNHNS, CDR2 SASEGT. CDR3 length: 15 residues. Between the trimmed V and J ends, which lost 5 bases and 9 bases, there was a span of 20 bases. Here the CDR3 reads CASSWGHQGTREQFF. The CDR3 coding sequence is TGTGCCAGCAGTTGGGGACATCAAGGGACGCGTGAGCAGTTCTTC.

The chain recombines TRBV18 with TRBJ1-3; possible D gene TRBD1, 6 bases. V was clipped by 1 base and J by 7 bases, with 11 bases between them. From germline, CDR1 is KGHSH and CDR2 LQKENI. The CDR3 totals 14 residues. The CDR3: CASSPQAGANTIYF. The CDR3 DNA reads TGTGCCAGCTCACCACAGGCAGGGGCGAACACCATATATTTT.

V and J are TRBV19 and TRBJ2-7, with D unclear. Germline V gives CDR1 LNHDA, CDR2 SQIVND (reference sequence). This CDR3 has 13 residues. V was shortened by 3 bases and J by 2 bases, with 8 bases between the two germline ends. CDR3 in amino acids: CASSIHGTYEQYF. The CDR3 region has the DNA TGTGCCAGTAGTATTCACGGTACCTACGAGCAGTACTTC. Together with reference TRBV19 and TRBJ2-7, the CDR3 gives the full variable domain: DGGITQSPKYLFRKEGQNVTLSCEQNLNHDAMYWYRQDPGQGLRLIYYSQIVNDFQKGDIAEGYSVSREKKESFPLTVTSAQKNPTAFYLCASSIHGTYEQYFGPGTRLTVT.

The sample holds one count of this clone. The genes are TRBV5-1 and TRBJ1-1; a possible D gene is TRBD1 (6 bases). Trimming pared 4 bases from V and 1 base from J, leaving 17 bases between. Germline CDR1 reads SGHRS; CDR2 reads YFSETQ. The CDR3 is 16 residues long. The CDR3 region is CASSPGAGDQNTEAFF. In nucleotides, the CDR3 is TGCGCCAGCAGCCCTGGTGCAGGGGACCAGAACACTGAAGCTTTCTTT.